The clone carrying this T cell receptor (beta chain) came up a few times. Its antigen is unidentified. Unique molecular identifiers were attached to individual cDNA molecules. One entry per CDR3 protein results from TCRdb running MiXCR on the 5' RACE reads. The data hold about 55,000 distinct CDR3 sequences, with 15% observed a single time. The data belong to a study of early T cells in non-severe SARS-CoV-2 infection. Study background: With bulk RNA from unsorted whole blood as input, sequencing yielded unpaired chains.

General study findings and limits: In VDJdb matching, anti-spike CD8 responses were favored while private and CD4 specificities went missing.

This clonotype originated in an adult who was a healthcare worker with PCR-confirmed SARS-CoV-2 infection or an uninfected control (not recorded which). Here the sequenced sample was whole blood, taken at baseline.

CDR3 region: CASSATGLAGNPYF. The CDR3 DNA sequence: TGTGCCAGCAGTGCCACGGGACTAGCGGGAAATCCGTACTTC. The chain links TRBV6-5 to TRBJ2-7, with 13 bases that match TRBD2. This CDR3 is 14 amino acids long. The V segment lost 5 bases and the J segment 12 bases; nucleotides outside the gene matches: 10. CDR1 is MNHEY and CDR2 is SVGAGI in the germline V gene.